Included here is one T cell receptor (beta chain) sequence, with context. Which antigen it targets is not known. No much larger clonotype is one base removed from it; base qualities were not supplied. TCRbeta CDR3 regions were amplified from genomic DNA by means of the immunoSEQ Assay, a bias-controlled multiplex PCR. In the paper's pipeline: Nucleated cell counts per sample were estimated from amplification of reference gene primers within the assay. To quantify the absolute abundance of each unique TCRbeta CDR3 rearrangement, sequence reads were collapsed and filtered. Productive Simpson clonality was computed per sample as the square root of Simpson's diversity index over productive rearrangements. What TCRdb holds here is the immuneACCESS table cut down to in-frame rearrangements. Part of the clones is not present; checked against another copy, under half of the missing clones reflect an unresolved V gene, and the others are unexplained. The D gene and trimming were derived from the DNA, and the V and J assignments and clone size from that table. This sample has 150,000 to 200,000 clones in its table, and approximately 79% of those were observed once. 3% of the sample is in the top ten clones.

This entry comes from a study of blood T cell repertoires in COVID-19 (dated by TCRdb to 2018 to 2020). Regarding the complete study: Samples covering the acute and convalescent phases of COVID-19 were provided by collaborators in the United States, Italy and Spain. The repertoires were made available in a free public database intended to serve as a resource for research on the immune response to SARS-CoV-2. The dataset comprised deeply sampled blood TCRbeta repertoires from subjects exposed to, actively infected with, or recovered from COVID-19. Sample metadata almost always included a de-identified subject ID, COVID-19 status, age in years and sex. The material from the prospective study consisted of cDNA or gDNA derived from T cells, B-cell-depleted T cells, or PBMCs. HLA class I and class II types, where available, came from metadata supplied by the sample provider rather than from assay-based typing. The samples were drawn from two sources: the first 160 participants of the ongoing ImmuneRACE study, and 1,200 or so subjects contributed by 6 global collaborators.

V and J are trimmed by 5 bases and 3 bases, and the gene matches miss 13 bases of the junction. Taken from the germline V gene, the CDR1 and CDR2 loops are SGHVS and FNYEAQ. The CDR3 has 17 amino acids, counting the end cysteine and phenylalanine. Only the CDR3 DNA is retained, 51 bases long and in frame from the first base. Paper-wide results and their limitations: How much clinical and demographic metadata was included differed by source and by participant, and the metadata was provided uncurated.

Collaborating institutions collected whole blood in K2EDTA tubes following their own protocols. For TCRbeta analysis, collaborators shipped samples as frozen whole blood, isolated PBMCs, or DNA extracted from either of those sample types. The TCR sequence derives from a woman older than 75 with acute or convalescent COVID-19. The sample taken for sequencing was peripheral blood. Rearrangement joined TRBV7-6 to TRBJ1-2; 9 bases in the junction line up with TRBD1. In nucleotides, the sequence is TGTGCCAGCAGCCCACGTCCCGGGACAGGGATCGACTATGGCTACACCTTC. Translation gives CASSPRPGTGIDYGYTF.